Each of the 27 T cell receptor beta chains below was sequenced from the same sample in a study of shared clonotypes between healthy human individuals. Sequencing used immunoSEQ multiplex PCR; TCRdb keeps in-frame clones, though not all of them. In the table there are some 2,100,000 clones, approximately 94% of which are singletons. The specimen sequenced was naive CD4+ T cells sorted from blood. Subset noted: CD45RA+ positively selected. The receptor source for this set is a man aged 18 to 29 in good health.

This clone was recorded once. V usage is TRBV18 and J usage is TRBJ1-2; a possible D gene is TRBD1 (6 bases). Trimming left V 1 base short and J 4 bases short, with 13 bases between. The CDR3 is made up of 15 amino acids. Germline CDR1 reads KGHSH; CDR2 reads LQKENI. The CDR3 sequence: CASSPQGDTFYGYTF. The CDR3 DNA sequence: TGTGCCAGCTCACCACAGGGGGACACCTTCTATGGCTACACCTTC.

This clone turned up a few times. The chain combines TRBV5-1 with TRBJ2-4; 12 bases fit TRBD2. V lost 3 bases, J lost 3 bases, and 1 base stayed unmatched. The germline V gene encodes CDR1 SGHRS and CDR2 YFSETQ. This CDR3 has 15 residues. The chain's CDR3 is CASSSTSGGKNIQYF. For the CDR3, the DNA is TGCGCCAGCAGCTCGACTAGCGGGGGCAAAAACATTCAGTACTTC.

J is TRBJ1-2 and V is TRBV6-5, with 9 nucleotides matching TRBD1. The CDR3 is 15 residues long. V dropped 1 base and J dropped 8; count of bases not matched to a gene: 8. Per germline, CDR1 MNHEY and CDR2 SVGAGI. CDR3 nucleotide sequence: TGTGCCAGCAGTTACTTTAACCGGGACAGGGACGGCTACACCTTC. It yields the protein CASSYFNRDRDGYTF.

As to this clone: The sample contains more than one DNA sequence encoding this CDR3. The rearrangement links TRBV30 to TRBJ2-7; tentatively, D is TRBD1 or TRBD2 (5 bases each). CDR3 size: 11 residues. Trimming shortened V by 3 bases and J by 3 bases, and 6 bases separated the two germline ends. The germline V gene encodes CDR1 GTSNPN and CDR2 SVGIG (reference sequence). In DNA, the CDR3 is TGTGCCTGGAGGAGGGGCTACGAGCAGTACTTC. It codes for CAWRRGYEQYF.

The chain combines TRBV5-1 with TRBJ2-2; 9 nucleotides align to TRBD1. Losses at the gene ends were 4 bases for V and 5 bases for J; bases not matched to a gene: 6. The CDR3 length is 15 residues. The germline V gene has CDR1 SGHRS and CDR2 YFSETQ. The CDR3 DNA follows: TGCGCCAGCAGCCAACGGACAGGGGAGACCGGGGAGCTGTTTTTT. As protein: CASSQRTGETGELFF.

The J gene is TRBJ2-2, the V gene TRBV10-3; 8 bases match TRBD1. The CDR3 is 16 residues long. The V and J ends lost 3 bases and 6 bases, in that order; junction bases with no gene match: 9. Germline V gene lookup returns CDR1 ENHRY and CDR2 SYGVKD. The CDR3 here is CAISEGTGFRAGELFF. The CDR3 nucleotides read TGTGCCATCAGTGAAGGGACAGGTTTTAGGGCCGGGGAGCTGTTTTTT.

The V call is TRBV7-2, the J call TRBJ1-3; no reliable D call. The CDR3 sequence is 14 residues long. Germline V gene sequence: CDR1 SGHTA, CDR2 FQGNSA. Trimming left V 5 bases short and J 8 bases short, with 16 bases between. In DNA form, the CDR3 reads TGTGCCAGCAGCGAGGACCCCGGAGGATACACCATATATTTT. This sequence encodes CASSEDPGGYTIYF.

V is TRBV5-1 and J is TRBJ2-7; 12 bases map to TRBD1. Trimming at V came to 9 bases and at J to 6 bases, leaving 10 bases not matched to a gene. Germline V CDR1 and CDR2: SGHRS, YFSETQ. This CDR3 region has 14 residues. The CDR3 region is CATKAGTGGGEQYF. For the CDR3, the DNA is TGCGCCACCAAGGCCGGGACAGGGGGCGGCGAGCAGTACTTC.

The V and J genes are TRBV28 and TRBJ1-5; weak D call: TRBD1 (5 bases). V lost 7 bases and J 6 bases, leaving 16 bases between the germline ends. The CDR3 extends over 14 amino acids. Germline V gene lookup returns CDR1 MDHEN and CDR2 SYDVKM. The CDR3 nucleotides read TGTGCCAGCACCATGGTAGGGGTGGGTCAGCCCCAGCATTTT. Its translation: CASTMVGVGQPQHF.

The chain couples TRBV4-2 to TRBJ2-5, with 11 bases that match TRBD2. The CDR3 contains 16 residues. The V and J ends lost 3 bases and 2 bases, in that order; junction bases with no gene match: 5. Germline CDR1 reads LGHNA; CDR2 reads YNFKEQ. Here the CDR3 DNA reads TGTGCCAGCAGCCAGTTCATAGCGGGGGGGCAAGAGACCCAGTACTTC. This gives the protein CASSQFIAGGQETQYF.

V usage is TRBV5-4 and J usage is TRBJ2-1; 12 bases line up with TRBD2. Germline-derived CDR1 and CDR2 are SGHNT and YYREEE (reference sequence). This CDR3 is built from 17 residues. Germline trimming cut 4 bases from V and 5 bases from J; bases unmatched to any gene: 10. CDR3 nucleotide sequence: TGTGCCAGCAGCCCTAAGGCTAGCGGGAGGGCACACAATGAGCAGTTCTTC. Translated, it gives CASSPKASGRAHNEQFF.

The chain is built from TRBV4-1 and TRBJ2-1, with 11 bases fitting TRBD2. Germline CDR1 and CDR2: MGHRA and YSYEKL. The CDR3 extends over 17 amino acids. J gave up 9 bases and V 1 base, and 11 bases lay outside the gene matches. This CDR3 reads CASSQVGLAGGVGEQFF. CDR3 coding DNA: TGCGCCAGCAGCCAAGTGGGGCTAGCGGGGGGAGTTGGTGAGCAGTTCTTC.

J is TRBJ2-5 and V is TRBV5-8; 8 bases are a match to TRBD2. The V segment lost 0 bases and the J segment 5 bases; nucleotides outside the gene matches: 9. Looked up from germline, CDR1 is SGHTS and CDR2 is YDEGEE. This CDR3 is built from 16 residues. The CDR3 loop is CASSLGSGKGVETQYF. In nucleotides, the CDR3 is TGTGCCAGCAGCTTGGGTAGCGGGAAAGGTGTGGAGACCCAGTACTTC.

The DNA of the CDR3 is TGTGCCAGCTCACCGGCCCAGCGGGGGGGAGGCACAGATACGCAGTATTTT. Its translation is CASSPAQRGGGTDTQYF. The chain carries TRBV18 and TRBJ2-3, with TRBD2 identical over 10 bases. The germline V gene encodes CDR1 KGHSH and CDR2 LQKENI. The CDR3 spans 17 residues. The ends lost 3 bases at V and 1 base at J; junction bases unmatched: 7.

The CDR3 coding sequence is TGTGCCAGCAGTGCAGTGGGACAGGGGATAGGCGAGCAGTACTTC. Amino acid sequence: CASSAVGQGIGEQYF. V usage is TRBV6-1 and J usage is TRBJ2-7; 10 bases line up with TRBD1. The CDR3 runs to 15 residues. J was trimmed by 6 bases and V by 4 bases; bases with no gene match: 9. Germline V gene sequence: CDR1 MNHNS, CDR2 SASEGT.

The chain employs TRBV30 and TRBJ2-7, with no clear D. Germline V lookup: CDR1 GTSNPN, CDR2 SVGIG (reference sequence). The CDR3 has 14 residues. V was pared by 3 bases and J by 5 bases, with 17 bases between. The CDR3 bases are TGTGCCTGGAGCCGCCGCGGCCCAGCCGACGAGCAGTACTTC. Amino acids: CAWSRRGPADEQYF.

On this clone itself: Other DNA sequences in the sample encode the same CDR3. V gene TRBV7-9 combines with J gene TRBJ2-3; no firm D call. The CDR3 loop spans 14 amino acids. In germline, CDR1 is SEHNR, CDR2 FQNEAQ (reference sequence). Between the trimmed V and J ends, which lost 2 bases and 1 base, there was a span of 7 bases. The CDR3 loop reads CASSLTTGTDTQYF. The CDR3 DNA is TGTGCCAGCAGCTTAACTACAGGCACAGATACGCAGTATTTT.

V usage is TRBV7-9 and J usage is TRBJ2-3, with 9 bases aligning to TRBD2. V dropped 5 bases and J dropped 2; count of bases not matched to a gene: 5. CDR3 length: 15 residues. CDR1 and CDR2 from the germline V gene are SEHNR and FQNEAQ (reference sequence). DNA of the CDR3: TGTGCCAGCAGCCCTAGCGGGAAGAACACAGATACGCAGTATTTT. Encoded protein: CASSPSGKNTDTQYF.

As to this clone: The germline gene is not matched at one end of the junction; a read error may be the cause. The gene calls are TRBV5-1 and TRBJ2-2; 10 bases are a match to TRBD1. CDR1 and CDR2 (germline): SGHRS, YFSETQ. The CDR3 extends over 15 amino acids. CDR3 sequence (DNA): TGCGCCAGCAGATTGGACAGGGGGTTAACCGGGGAGCTGTTTTTT. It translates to CASRLDRGLTGELFF. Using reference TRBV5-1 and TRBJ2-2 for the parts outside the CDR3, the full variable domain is KAGVTQTPRYLIKTRGQQVTLSCSPISGHRSVSWYQQTPGQGLQFLFEYFSETQRNKGNFPGRFSGRQFSNSRSEMNVSTLELGDSALYLCASRLDRGLTGELFFGEGSRLTVL.

The CDR3 DNA sequence: TGTGCCAGCTCAGTTGAAGAGAAGGAGCAGTACTTC. It specifies CASSVEEKEQYF. The rearrangement joins TRBV18 to TRBJ2-7, with D unclear. V gave up 5 bases and J gave up 7 bases, with 12 bases separating them. Germline V gives CDR1 KGHSH, CDR2 LQKENI. The CDR3 loop spans 12 amino acids.

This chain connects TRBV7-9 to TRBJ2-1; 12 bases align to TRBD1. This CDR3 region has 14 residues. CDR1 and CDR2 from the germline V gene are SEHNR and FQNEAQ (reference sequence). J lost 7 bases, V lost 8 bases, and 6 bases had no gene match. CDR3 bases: TGTGCCAGCTCCAGGGACAGGGGGCCTAATGAGCAGTTCTTC. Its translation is CASSRDRGPNEQFF. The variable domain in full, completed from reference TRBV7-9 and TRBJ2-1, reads DTGVSQNPRHKITKRGQNVTFRCDPISEHNRLYWYRQTLGQGPEFLTYFQNEAQLEKSRLLSDRFSAERPKGSFSTLEIQRTEQGDSAMYLCASSRDRGPNEQFFGPGTRLTVL.

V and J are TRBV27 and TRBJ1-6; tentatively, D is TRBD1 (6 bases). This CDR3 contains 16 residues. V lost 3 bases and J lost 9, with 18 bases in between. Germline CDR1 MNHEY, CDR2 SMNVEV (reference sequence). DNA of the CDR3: TGTGCCAGCAGTTTCGGCTCAAGGCAGGGGCTTTCACCCCTCCACTTT. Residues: CASSFGSRQGLSPLHF.

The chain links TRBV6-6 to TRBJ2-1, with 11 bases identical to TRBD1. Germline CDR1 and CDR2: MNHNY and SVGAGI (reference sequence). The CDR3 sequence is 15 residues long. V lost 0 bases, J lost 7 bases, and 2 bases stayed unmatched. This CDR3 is CASSYSGQGGNEQFF. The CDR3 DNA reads TGTGCCAGCAGTTACTCGGGACAGGGGGGTAATGAGCAGTTCTTC.

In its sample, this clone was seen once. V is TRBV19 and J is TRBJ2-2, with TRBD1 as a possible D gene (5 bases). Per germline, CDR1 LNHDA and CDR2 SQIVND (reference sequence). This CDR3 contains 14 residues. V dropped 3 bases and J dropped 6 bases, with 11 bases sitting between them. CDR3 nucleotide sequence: TGTGCCAGTAGTATCCAGGTGGGGCCCGGGGAGCTGTTTTTT. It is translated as CASSIQVGPGELFF.

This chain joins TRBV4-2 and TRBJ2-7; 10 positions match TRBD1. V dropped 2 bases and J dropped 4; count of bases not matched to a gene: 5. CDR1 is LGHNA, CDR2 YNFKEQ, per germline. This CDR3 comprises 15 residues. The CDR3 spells CASSQRTGGEYEQYF. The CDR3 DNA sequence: TGTGCCAGCAGCCAAAGGACAGGGGGAGAATACGAGCAGTACTTC.

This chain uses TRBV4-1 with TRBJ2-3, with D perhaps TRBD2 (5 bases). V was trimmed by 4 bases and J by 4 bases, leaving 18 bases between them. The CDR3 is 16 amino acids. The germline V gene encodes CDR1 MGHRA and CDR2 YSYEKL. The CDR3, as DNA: TGCGCCAGCAGCCTTAGCGAGGAACCGGCTGCAGATACGCAGTATTTT. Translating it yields CASSLSEEPAADTQYF.

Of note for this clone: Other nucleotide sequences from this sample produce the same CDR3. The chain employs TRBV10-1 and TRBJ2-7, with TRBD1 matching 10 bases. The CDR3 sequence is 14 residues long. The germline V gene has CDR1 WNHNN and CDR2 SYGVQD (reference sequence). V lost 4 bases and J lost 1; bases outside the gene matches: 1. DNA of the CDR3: TGCGCCAGCAGTGGGACAGGGGGATCCTACGAGCAGTACTTC. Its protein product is CASSGTGGSYEQYF.